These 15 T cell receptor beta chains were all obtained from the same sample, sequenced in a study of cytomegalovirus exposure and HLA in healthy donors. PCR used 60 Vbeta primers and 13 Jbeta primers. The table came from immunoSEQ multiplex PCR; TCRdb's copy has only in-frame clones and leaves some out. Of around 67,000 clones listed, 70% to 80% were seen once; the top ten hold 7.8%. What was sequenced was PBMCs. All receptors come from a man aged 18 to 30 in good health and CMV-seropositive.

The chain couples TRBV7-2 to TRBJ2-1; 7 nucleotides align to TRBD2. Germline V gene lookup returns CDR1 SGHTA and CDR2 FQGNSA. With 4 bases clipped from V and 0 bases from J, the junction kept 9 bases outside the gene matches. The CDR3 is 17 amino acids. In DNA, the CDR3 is TGTGCCAGCAGCTCACTGGGGGGGGTTCGCTCCTACAATGAGCAGTTCTTC. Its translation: CASSSLGGVRSYNEQFF.

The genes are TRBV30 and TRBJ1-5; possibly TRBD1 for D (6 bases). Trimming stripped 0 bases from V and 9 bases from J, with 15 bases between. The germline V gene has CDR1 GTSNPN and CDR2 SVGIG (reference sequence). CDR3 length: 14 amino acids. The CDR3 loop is CAWSVKTGSLPQHF. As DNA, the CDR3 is TGTGCCTGGAGTGTGAAGACAGGAAGTCTGCCCCAGCATTTT.

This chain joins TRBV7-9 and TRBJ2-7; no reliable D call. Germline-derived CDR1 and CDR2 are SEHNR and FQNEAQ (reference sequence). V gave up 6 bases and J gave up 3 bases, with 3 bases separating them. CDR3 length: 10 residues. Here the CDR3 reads CASSNYEQYF. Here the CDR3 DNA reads TGTGCCAGCAGTAACTACGAGCAGTACTTC.

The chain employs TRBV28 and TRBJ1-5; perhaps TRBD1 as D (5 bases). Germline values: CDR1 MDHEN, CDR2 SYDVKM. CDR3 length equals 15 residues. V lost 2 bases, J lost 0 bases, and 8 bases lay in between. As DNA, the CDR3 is TGTGCCAGCAGTTTAGGAGGGGTTAGCAATCAGCCCCAGCATTTT. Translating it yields CASSLGGVSNQPQHF.

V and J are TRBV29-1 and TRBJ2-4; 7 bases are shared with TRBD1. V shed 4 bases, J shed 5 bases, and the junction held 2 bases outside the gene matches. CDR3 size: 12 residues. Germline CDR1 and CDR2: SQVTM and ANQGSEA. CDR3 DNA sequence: TGCAGCGTTGCGGGGACAGAAAACATTCAGTACTTC. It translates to CSVAGTENIQYF.

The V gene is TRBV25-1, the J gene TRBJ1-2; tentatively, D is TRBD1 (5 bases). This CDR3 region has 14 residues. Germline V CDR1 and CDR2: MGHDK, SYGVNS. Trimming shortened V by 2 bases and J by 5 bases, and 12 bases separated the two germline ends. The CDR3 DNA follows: TGTGCCAGCAGTGAAAAAAGGCAGGGATATGGCTACACCTTC. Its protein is CASSEKRQGYGYTF.

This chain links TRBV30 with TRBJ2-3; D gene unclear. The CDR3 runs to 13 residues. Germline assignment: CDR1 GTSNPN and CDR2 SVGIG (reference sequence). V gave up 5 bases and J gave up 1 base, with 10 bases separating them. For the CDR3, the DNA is TGTGCCTGGGATTCGGCGGGCACAGATACGCAGTATTTT. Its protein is CAWDSAGTDTQYF.

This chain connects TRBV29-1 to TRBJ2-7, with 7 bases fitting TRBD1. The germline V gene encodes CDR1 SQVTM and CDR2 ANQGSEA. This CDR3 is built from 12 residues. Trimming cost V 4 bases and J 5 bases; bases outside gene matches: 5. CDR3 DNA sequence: TGCAGCGTTGGAGAGGGGGCTCACGAGCAGTACTTC. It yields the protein CSVGEGAHEQYF.

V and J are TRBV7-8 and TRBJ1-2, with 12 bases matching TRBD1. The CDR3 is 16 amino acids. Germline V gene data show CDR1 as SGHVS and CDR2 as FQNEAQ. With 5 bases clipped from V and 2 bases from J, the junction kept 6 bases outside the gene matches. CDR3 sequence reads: CASSPAGTGGNYGYTF. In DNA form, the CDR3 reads TGTGCCAGCAGCCCCGCAGGGACAGGGGGCAACTATGGCTACACCTTC.

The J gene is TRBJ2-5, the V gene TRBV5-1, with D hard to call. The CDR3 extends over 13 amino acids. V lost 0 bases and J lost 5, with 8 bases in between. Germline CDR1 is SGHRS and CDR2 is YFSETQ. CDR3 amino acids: CASSLAIRETQYF. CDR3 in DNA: TGCGCCAGCAGCTTGGCCATCCGGGAGACCCAGTACTTC.

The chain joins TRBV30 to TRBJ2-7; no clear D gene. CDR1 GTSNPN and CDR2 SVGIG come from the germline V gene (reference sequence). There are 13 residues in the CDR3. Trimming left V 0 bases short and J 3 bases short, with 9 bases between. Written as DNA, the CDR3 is TGTGCCTGGAGTGTGGTCAGCGTCTACGAGCAGTACTTC. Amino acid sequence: CAWSVVSVYEQYF.

The CDR3: CAWIPPGEMRAFF. DNA of the CDR3: TGTGCCTGGATCCCCCCAGGGGAAATGAGAGCTTTCTTT. This chain connects TRBV30 to TRBJ1-1; TRBD1 is a possible D gene (6 bases). The germline gives CDR1 GTSNPN, CDR2 SVGIG (reference sequence). The V gene lost 4 bases and the J gene lost 10 bases, with 19 bases spanning the gap. This CDR3 spans 13 amino acids.

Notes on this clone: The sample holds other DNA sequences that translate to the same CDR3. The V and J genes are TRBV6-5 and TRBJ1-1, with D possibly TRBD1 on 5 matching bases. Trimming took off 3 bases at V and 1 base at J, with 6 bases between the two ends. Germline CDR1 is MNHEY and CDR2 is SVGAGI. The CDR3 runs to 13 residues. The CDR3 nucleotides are TGTGCCAGCAGTTATGGACAGAACACTGAAGCTTTCTTT. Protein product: CASSYGQNTEAFF.

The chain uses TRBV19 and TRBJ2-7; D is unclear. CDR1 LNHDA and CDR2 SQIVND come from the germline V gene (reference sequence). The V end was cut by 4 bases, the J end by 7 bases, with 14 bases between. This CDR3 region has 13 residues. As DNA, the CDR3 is TGTGCCAGTAGTACCCAACCCCCGGGTGAGCAGTACTTC. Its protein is CASSTQPPGEQYF.

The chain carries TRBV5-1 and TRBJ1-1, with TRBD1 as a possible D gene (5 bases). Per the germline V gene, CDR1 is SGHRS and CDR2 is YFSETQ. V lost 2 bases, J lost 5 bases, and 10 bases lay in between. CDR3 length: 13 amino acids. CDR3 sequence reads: CASSFREGTEAFF. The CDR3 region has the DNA TGCGCCAGCAGCTTCAGGGAGGGTACTGAAGCTTTCTTT. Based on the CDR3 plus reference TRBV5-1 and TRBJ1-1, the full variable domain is KAGVTQTPRYLIKTRGQQVTLSCSPISGHRSVSWYQQTPGQGLQFLFEYFSETQRNKGNFPGRFSGRQFSNSRSEMNVSTLELGDSALYLCASSFREGTEAFFGQGTRLTVV.